Each of the 30 T cell receptor beta chains below was sequenced from the same sample in a study of human CD8 memory T cell subsets. TPEX cells, early memory CD8+ T cells with exhausted-like traits, were CCR7+ PD-1+ TIGIT+. Libraries of TCR beta chains were produced by 5' RACE (UMI-labeled). TCRdb processed the 5' RACE reads again and assigns one entry to each CDR3 protein, with no DNA. The sample shows some 7,900 distinct CDR3 sequences, and roughly 25% sits with its ten largest clones. Sequences were obtained from CD8+ T cells from PBMCs. These receptors came from a human donor in good health.

The chain employs TRBV7-8 and TRBJ1-4. CDR3 length: 15 amino acids. In germline, CDR1 is SGHVS, CDR2 FQNEAQ. The CDR3 here is CASSFLGRDNEKLFF.

The chain has TRBV2 and TRBJ2-7; TCRdb reports TRBD1, a call that lacks DNA to check it against. Per germline, CDR1 SNHLY and CDR2 FYNNEI. The CDR3 is 12 residues long. The CDR3 sequence: CATWDSSYEQYF. The whole variable domain, remainder taken from reference TRBV2 and TRBJ2-7, is EPEVTQTPSHQVTQMGQEVILRCVPISNHLYFYWYRQILGQKVEFLVSFYNNEISEKSEIFDDQFSVERPDGSNFTLKIRSTKLEDSAMYFCATWDSSYEQYFGPGTRLTVT.

The CDR3 reads CASGGETYNEQFF. The chain combines TRBV6-6 with TRBJ2-1; the D gene TCRdb calls, TRBD1, cannot be checked with no DNA. In germline, CDR1 is MNHNY, CDR2 SVGAGI (reference sequence). The CDR3 is 13 residues long.

The J gene is TRBJ2-3, the V gene TRBV20-1; checking the TCRdb D call of TRBD2 is not possible without DNA. CDR3 length: 18 amino acids. Germline CDR1 DFQATT, CDR2 SNEGSKA (reference sequence). CDR3: CSASPLAGGRSSTDTQYF.

The rearrangement joins TRBV6-1 to TRBJ2-1; without DNA, the TCRdb call of TRBD2 cannot be checked. Germline V gene lookup returns CDR1 MNHNS and CDR2 SASEGT. The length of the CDR3 is 15 residues. The CDR3: CASSDRDLGSVEQFF.

V is TRBV28 and J is TRBJ2-7; the TRBD1 assignment by TCRdb is unverifiable without DNA. The germline V gene has CDR1 MDHEN and CDR2 SYDVKM. The CDR3 runs 16 residues. The CDR3 is CASSLGGTLISYEQYF.

By frequency, this clonotype registers medium-sized (0.01 to 0.1%). The chain uses TRBV28 and TRBJ1-4; TCRdb's D call, TRBD1, is unchecked because there is no DNA. The CDR3 extends over 15 amino acids. The germline V gene encodes CDR1 MDHEN and CDR2 SYDVKM. CDR3 sequence: CASSLTGSTNEKLFF. The whole variable domain, remainder taken from reference TRBV28 and TRBJ1-4, is DVKVTQSSRYLVKRTGEKVFLECVQDMDHENMFWYRQDPGLGLRLIYFSYDVKMKEKGDIPEGYSVSREKKERFSLILESASTNQTSMYLCASSLTGSTNEKLFFGSGTQLSVL.

The chain combines TRBV29-1 with TRBJ2-3; TCRdb designates TRBD2, a call that cannot be tested without DNA. The CDR3 has 16 amino acids. The germline CDR1 and CDR2 sequences are SQVTM and ANQGSEA. CDR3 sequence reads: CSVEETTSGRLDTQYF.

This rearrangement joins TRBV7-9 to TRBJ2-1; absent DNA, TCRdb's TRBD2 call cannot be checked. Germline-derived CDR1 and CDR2 are SEHNR and FQNEAQ (reference sequence). The CDR3 is 15 amino acids. The CDR3 here is CASSDTRETYNEQFF.

The chain links TRBV2 to TRBJ1-4. The V gene's germline CDR1 is SNHLY and CDR2 FYNNEI. The CDR3 runs to 11 residues. CDR3 sequence: CASSADEKLFF.

V usage is TRBV12-3 or TRBV12-4 and J usage is TRBJ1-1. CDR3 size: 14 residues. CDR3 amino acids: CASSFRLQDPEAFF.

Frequency places this clonotype as large. CDR3 in amino acids: CASSFTGDTQYF. The chain is built from TRBV27 and TRBJ2-3. This CDR3 is built from 12 residues. Germline V gives CDR1 MNHEY, CDR2 SMNVEV (reference sequence).

The chain is built from TRBV29-1 and TRBJ2-1; without DNA, the TCRdb call of TRBD2 cannot be checked. This CDR3 has 18 residues. Germline V gene data show CDR1 as SQVTM and CDR2 as ANQGSEA. CDR3 sequence: CSVENPSGKVPSYNEQFF.

The V and J genes are TRBV30 and TRBJ1-6; TCRdb lists TRBD1, though no DNA is available to test this call. The CDR3 runs to 15 residues. The germline V gene has CDR1 GTSNPN and CDR2 SVGIG (reference sequence). This chain's CDR3 is CAWSEETANNSPLHF.

This clonotype is labeled medium-sized based on frequency. The rearrangement joins TRBV7-9 to TRBJ2-5; TCRdb picks TRBD1, but there is no DNA to check that call. The CDR3 runs to 15 residues. Per the germline V gene, CDR1 is SEHNR and CDR2 is FQNEAQ (reference sequence). This chain's CDR3 is CASSLAMGTQETQYF.

This clonotype ranks as medium-sized in terms of frequency. The V and J genes are TRBV20-1 and TRBJ2-1; the D call of TRBD1 rests on TCRdb alone, since no DNA is present to check it. The germline V gene encodes CDR1 DFQATT and CDR2 SNEGSKA (reference sequence). This CDR3 has 15 amino acids. This CDR3 is CSADSGESSYNEQFF.

The chain carries TRBV20-1 and TRBJ2-3; TCRdb picks TRBD1, but there is no DNA to check that call. Germline loops: CDR1 DFQATT, CDR2 SNEGSKA (reference sequence). This CDR3 comprises 15 residues. CDR3 protein: CSARDLAGAVDTQYF.

V and J are TRBV5-4 and TRBJ2-7; the D gene TCRdb calls, TRBD2, cannot be checked with no DNA. Germline V gene data show CDR1 as SGHNT and CDR2 as YYREEE (reference sequence). This CDR3 region has 15 residues. The CDR3 here is CASSLGAPTVYEQYF.

The rearrangement uses TRBV12-3 or TRBV12-4 and TRBJ2-7; TCRdb reports TRBD1, a call that lacks DNA to check it against. The CDR3 consists of 13 residues. CDR3 amino acids: CASGGGKNYEQYF.

The chain has TRBV2 and TRBJ1-4. The CDR3 is made up of 14 amino acids. Germline V lookup: CDR1 SNHLY, CDR2 FYNNEI. CDR3 loop: CASSDSQENEKLFF.

The genes are TRBV7-2 and TRBJ2-3; checking the TCRdb D call of TRBD1 is not possible without DNA. Germline V CDR1 and CDR2: SGHTA, FQGNSA. The CDR3 has 14 residues. The CDR3: CASSAEQGADTQYF.

This CDR3 reads CASSVDTGELFF. This chain joins TRBV9 and TRBJ2-2. The length of the CDR3 is 12 residues. Germline CDR1 is SGDLS and CDR2 is YYNGEE.

The J gene is TRBJ2-7, the V gene TRBV7-8. This CDR3 has 13 amino acids. The V gene's germline CDR1 is SGHVS and CDR2 FQNEAQ. The CDR3 here is CASSLHPTYEQYF.

Here the CDR3 reads CASSPWGGLAGYEQYF. The J gene is TRBJ2-7, the V gene TRBV28; as DNA is missing, the TRBD2 call by TCRdb cannot be tested. Germline CDR1 and CDR2: MDHEN and SYDVKM. The CDR3 is 16 residues long.

Its frequency marks this clonotype as large. V is TRBV7-2 and J is TRBJ1-5; without DNA, the TCRdb call of TRBD1 cannot be checked. The germline V gene encodes CDR1 SGHTA and CDR2 FQGNSA. The CDR3 contains 15 residues. The CDR3 spells CASSVGAGAGQPQHF.

This chain joins TRBV12-3 or TRBV12-4 and TRBJ1-4. The CDR3 runs to 13 residues. The CDR3 sequence: CASSFMRNEKLFF.

CDR3 sequence reads: CASSYQIDQPQHF. V gene TRBV6-2 or TRBV6-3 combines with J gene TRBJ1-5. CDR3 length equals 13 residues. Germline CDR1 is MNHEY and CDR2 is SVGEGT.

This clonotype is classed as medium-sized by frequency. The chain uses TRBV28 and TRBJ1-2; lacking DNA, the TRBD1 call made by TCRdb goes unchecked. This CDR3 contains 12 residues. The germline V gene has CDR1 MDHEN and CDR2 SYDVKM. Here the CDR3 reads CASSDDSQGYTF.

The chain is built from TRBV7-8 and TRBJ2-2; the D gene TCRdb calls, TRBD1, cannot be checked with no DNA. Germline CDR1 is SGHVS and CDR2 is FQNEAQ. The CDR3 has 12 residues. Here the CDR3 reads CASSPGEGRLFF.

The chain joins TRBV9 to TRBJ1-4; the D call of TRBD1 rests on TCRdb alone, since no DNA is present to check it. Germline assignment: CDR1 SGDLS and CDR2 YYNGEE. The CDR3 consists of 15 residues. The CDR3 reads CASSPSGSLDEKLFF.